The source of this T cell receptor beta chain is a study of regulatory T cells in long-lasting Graves disease. As for the study in general: It was over 5 years of antithyroid drugs, with positive TSH receptor antibodies, that meant persistent Graves' disease.

This clonotype was picked up many times. V dropped 3 bases and J dropped 7 bases, with 10 bases sitting between them. The CDR3 contains 12 residues. Time point given: persistent/refractory GD, antithyroid drugs over 5 years with positive TRAb. From PBMCs, RNA was extracted and then used to make the TCR library. Investigators report Graves' disease was diagnosed under American Thyroid Association guidelines. Library construction for TCR beta used iRepertoire HTBI primers and Arm-PCR of CDR3 regions. In TCRdb, the multiplex PCR reads were re-called with MiXCR into one record per CDR3 protein. This sample has roughly 700,000 distinct CDR3 sequences, with about 30% found just once.

The chain joins TRBV12-3 or TRBV12-4 to TRBJ2-7; D perhaps matches TRBD2 (5 bases). The receptor was isolated from a female donor with Graves disease. Sequencing used peripheral blood mononuclear cells (PBMCs), obtained when the disease was refractory, from a patient treated with antithyroid drugs. CDR3 in DNA: TGTGCCAGCAGTTTGGACTTTGGGGAGCAGTACTTC. Its translation: CASSLDFGEQYF.